Listed here are 32 T cell receptor beta chains from one sample, sequenced in a study of long-term antiretroviral therapy in people with HIV. Survey-level resolution applied to immunoSEQ assay v3.0. TCRdb's copy holds only in-frame clones and misses some; the assay was immunoSEQ multiplex PCR. Of 30,000 to 35,000 clones in the sample, approximately 85% are singletons; the top ten hold around 3.7%. This sample comprised unsorted PBMCs, obtained 0.8 years before starting antiretroviral therapy. The receptor set was obtained from a young man with HIV.

The chain recombines TRBV6-5 with TRBJ2-5; D call uncertain. The V gene's germline CDR1 is MNHEY and CDR2 SVGAGI. The CDR3 runs to 12 residues. V was trimmed by 6 bases and J by 2 bases, leaving 7 bases between them. The CDR3 bases are TGTGCCAGCAGGACCGAGCAAGAGACCCAGTACTTC. Protein: CASRTEQETQYF.

The V and J genes are TRBV5-8 and TRBJ1-4; D gene ambiguous. Trimming shortened V by 8 bases and J by 9 bases, and 20 bases separated the two germline ends. This CDR3 spans 14 amino acids. In germline, CDR1 is SGHTS, CDR2 YDEGEE. In DNA form, the CDR3 reads TGTGCCAGGGCCATGAACTCCCGAGAGAAAAAACTGTTTTTT. It is translated as CARAMNSREKKLFF.

J is TRBJ1-5 and V is TRBV30; 9 bases are a match to TRBD1. With V trimmed by 5 bases and J by 1 base, 0 bases remained unmatched. The CDR3 contains 13 residues. Germline V gene sequence: CDR1 GTSNPN, CDR2 SVGIG (reference sequence). The CDR3 here is CAWGQGSNQPQHF. The CDR3 coding sequence is TGTGCCTGGGGACAGGGGAGCAATCAGCCCCAGCATTTT. Full variable domain (rest looked up from reference TRBV30 and TRBJ1-5): SQTIHQWPATLVQPVGSPLSLECTVEGTSNPNLYWYRQAAGRGLQLLFYSVGIGQISSEVPQNLSASRPQDRQFILSSKKLLLSDSGFYLCAWGQGSNQPQHFGDGTRLSIL.

The CDR3 sequence is CASSPARISGADTQYF. The CDR3 nucleotides read TGTGCCAGCTCACCAGCTCGTATCTCAGGGGCAGATACGCAGTATTTT. This sequence joins TRBV18 and TRBJ2-3; the D gene is possibly TRBD1 (6 bases). V was clipped by 2 bases and J by 4 bases, with 16 bases between them. The CDR3 is 16 amino acids. Germline lookup yields CDR1 KGHSH and CDR2 LQKENI.

The chain is built from TRBV7-9 and TRBJ2-5; the D call may be TRBD1 or TRBD2 (5 bases each). V lost 2 bases to trimming and J lost 1 base, with 8 bases between them. Germline V gene sequence: CDR1 SEHNR, CDR2 FQNEAQ (reference sequence). The CDR3 contains 14 residues. The CDR3 sequence is CASSLLGVQETQYF. CDR3 nucleotide sequence: TGTGCCAGCAGCTTACTGGGGGTCCAAGAGACCCAGTACTTC.

The CDR3 DNA is TGTGCCAGCAGCGTAGTCGGGACAGGTCACAATGAGCAGTTCTTC. It yields the protein CASSVVGTGHNEQFF. The chain joins TRBV9 to TRBJ2-1; 8 nucleotides align to TRBD1. With V trimmed by 0 bases and J by 5 bases, 4 bases remained unmatched. Per the germline V gene, CDR1 is SGDLS and CDR2 is YYNGEE. The CDR3 length is 15 residues.

This rearrangement joins TRBV6-5 to TRBJ2-2; D not certain. Germline V gene sequence: CDR1 MNHEY, CDR2 SVGAGI. CDR3 length equals 15 residues. V shed 6 bases and J shed 3 bases, with 14 bases lying between them. The CDR3 loop reads CASSLGRVYTGELFF. CDR3 DNA sequence: TGTGCCAGCAGCCTGGGTAGGGTGTACACCGGGGAGCTGTTTTTT.

The V call is TRBV11-2, the J call TRBJ2-3; D gene uncertain. Between the trimmed V and J ends, which lost 1 base and 1 base, there was a span of 9 bases. CDR1 is SGHAT and CDR2 is FQNNGV in the germline V gene. CDR3 length: 15 amino acids. The CDR3 region is CASSLVGIRTDTQYF. The CDR3 nucleotides read TGTGCCAGCAGCTTAGTGGGTATACGCACAGATACGCAGTATTTT.

The V gene is TRBV7-9, the J gene TRBJ1-1; no definite D call. The CDR3 has 14 residues. V lost 5 bases and J 0 bases, leaving 10 bases between the germline ends. Germline CDR1 and CDR2: SEHNR and FQNEAQ (reference sequence). The CDR3 protein is CASSLSVLNTEAFF. The CDR3 DNA sequence: TGTGCCAGCAGCCTGTCCGTACTGAACACTGAAGCTTTCTTT.

This clone was seen a handful of times. V and J are TRBV5-8 and TRBJ1-1; D is undetermined. This CDR3 spans 14 amino acids. Germline-derived CDR1 and CDR2 are SGHTS and YDEGEE. V gave up 4 bases and J gave up 1 base, with 11 bases separating them. CDR3 in DNA: TGTGCCAGCAGCCGGGAGATTGGGAACACTGAAGCTTTCTTT. Protein sequence: CASSREIGNTEAFF.

The genes are TRBV19 and TRBJ2-1, with 8 bases aligning to TRBD1. Germline V gene sequence: CDR1 LNHDA, CDR2 SQIVND (reference sequence). The length of the CDR3 is 15 residues. V dropped 4 bases and J dropped 5; count of bases not matched to a gene: 7. CDR3 region: CASSNRGRQDNEQFF. DNA for the CDR3: TGTGCCAGTAGTAACAGGGGGAGGCAGGACAATGAGCAGTTCTTC.

The J gene is TRBJ2-3, the V gene TRBV5-1; D gene uncertain. Germline CDR1 is SGHRS and CDR2 is YFSETQ. This CDR3 has 11 residues. V gave up 1 base and J gave up 5 bases, with 2 bases separating them. The CDR3 sequence: CASSLQDTQYF. The DNA for the CDR3 is TGCGCCAGCAGCTTGCAAGATACGCAGTATTTT.

V usage is TRBV27 and J usage is TRBJ2-7, with 11 bases aligning to TRBD2. Germline loops: CDR1 MNHEY, CDR2 SMNVEV (reference sequence). The CDR3 contains 15 residues. V lost 1 base to trimming and J lost 6 bases; unmatched junction nucleotides: 5. The DNA for the CDR3 is TGTGCCAGCAGTTTATTAGCGGGGGGGCCAGGCGAGCAGTACTTC. Protein product: CASSLLAGGPGEQYF.

This clone was picked up one time. The rearrangement links TRBV4-1 to TRBJ2-7, with D possibly matching TRBD1 (6 bases). The CDR3 runs to 14 residues. Trimming cost V 4 bases and J 5 bases, with 15 bases left between them. Germline assignment: CDR1 MGHRA and CDR2 YSYEKL. In DNA, the CDR3 is TGCGCCAGCAGCCGCTCCGGGACAAGGGACGAGCAGTACTTC. Translated, it gives CASSRSGTRDEQYF.

This clone was seen only a few times. The chain has TRBV4-3 and TRBJ2-7; no firm D call. This CDR3 is built from 14 residues. V was cut by 0 bases and J by 5 bases, with 11 bases left in between. Germline V gene sequence: CDR1 LGHNA, CDR2 YSLEER. CDR3 in amino acids: CASSQEPQRNEQYF. In DNA form, the CDR3 reads TGCGCCAGCAGCCAAGAGCCCCAGAGGAACGAGCAGTACTTC.

The rearrangement joins TRBV5-5 to TRBJ2-2; D gene ambiguous. Germline V lookup: CDR1 SGHKS, CDR2 YYEKEE (reference sequence). The CDR3 extends over 15 amino acids. Trimming removed 0 bases from V and 7 bases from J, with 13 bases in between. Written as DNA, the CDR3 is TGTGCCAGCAGCTTGGCGTCAGCCCTACACGGGGAGCTGTTTTTT. Its protein product is CASSLASALHGELFF.

The table lists this clone with a count of one. This rearrangement joins TRBV30 to TRBJ1-1; tentatively, D is TRBD1 (6 bases). The V gene lost 4 bases and the J gene lost 4 bases, with 10 bases spanning the gap. Germline V gene sequence: CDR1 GTSNPN, CDR2 SVGIG (reference sequence). The CDR3 is made up of 12 amino acids. The CDR3 DNA follows: TGTGCCTGGACAGGGGATTTCACTGAAGCTTTCTTT. Amino acid sequence: CAWTGDFTEAFF.

The J gene is TRBJ1-3, the V gene TRBV13; 9 bases agree with TRBD1. Unmatched junction bases numbered 2, after V lost 5 bases and J lost 0 bases. Germline values: CDR1 PRHDT, CDR2 FYEKMQ (reference sequence). This CDR3 spans 15 amino acids. The CDR3 DNA is TGTGCCAGCAGCCGGGACAGGGTCTCTGGAAACACCATATATTTT. Its protein is CASSRDRVSGNTIYF.

The genes are TRBV27 and TRBJ1-5; TRBD1 matches at 8 bases. The V segment lost 3 bases and the J segment 7 bases; nucleotides outside the gene matches: 5. The CDR3 covers 14 residues. CDR1 is MNHEY and CDR2 is SMNVEV in the germline V gene (reference sequence). CDR3 region: CASSFAGGYQPQHF. The CDR3 DNA follows: TGTGCCAGCAGTTTTGCAGGGGGCTACCAGCCCCAGCATTTT.

This chain uses TRBV4-3 with TRBJ2-1; D possibly corresponds to TRBD2 (5 bases). This CDR3 is built from 17 residues. Germline V CDR1 and CDR2: LGHNA, YSLEER. The germline V and J ends were trimmed by 0 bases and 4 bases, with 16 bases remaining between them. CDR3 sequence: CASSQDLARWEYNEQFF. In nucleotides, the CDR3 is TGCGCCAGCAGCCAAGATCTGGCTAGATGGGAGTACAATGAGCAGTTCTTC.

This clone has just a few counts. V and J are TRBV5-1 and TRBJ1-5, with D uncertain. Looked up from germline, CDR1 is SGHRS and CDR2 is YFSETQ. V lost 7 bases and J 6 bases, leaving 5 bases between the germline ends. The CDR3 contains 10 residues. Here the CDR3 reads CASRSQPQHF. CDR3 DNA: TGCGCCAGCCGGAGTCAGCCCCAGCATTTT.

The rearrangement links TRBV19 to TRBJ1-2; D call uncertain. Trimming took off 6 bases at V and 4 bases at J, with 9 bases between the two ends. Germline values: CDR1 LNHDA, CDR2 SQIVND (reference sequence). This CDR3 has 12 residues. The CDR3 DNA reads as TGTGCCAGTAGCTCGGACCGCTATGGCTACACCTTC. Protein sequence: CASSSDRYGYTF.

This clone is medium-sized by share. The rearrangement links TRBV5-1 to TRBJ2-1; D is undetermined. The ends were cut back, 6 bases at V and 12 bases at J, with 13 bases in the middle. Germline CDR1 and CDR2: SGHRS and YFSETQ. The CDR3 consists of 11 residues. The CDR3 here is CASKLTARQFF. CDR3 in DNA: TGCGCCAGCAAATTGACGGCAAGGCAGTTCTTC.

The gene calls are TRBV11-3 and TRBJ2-7; a weak D match, TRBD2 (6 bases). The germline V and J ends were trimmed by 1 base and 7 bases, with 11 bases remaining between them. Germline assignment: CDR1 SGHNT and CDR2 YENEEA. The CDR3 extends over 13 amino acids. CDR3 DNA sequence: TGTGCCAGCAGCTTAGTAGGAGGGAAGGAGCAGTACTTC. Translated, it gives CASSLVGGKEQYF. The entire variable domain, with the rest obtained from reference TRBV11-3 and TRBJ2-7, is as follows: EAGVVQSPRYKIIEKKQPVAFWCNPISGHNTLYWYLQNLGQGPELLIRYENEEAVDDSQLPKDRFSAERLKGVDSTLKIQPAELGDSAVYLCASSLVGGKEQYFGPGTRLTVT.

This rearrangement joins TRBV20-1 to TRBJ1-1, with D unresolved. Germline values: CDR1 DFQATT, CDR2 SNEGSKA (reference sequence). Trimming cost V 4 bases and J 8 bases, with 11 bases left between them. The CDR3 length is 11 residues. This CDR3 is CSATRTGEAFF. CDR3 coding DNA: TGCAGTGCTACCCGGACGGGGGAAGCTTTCTTT.

The genes are TRBV9 and TRBJ1-1, with D unresolved. Germline CDR1 SGDLS, CDR2 YYNGEE. V was trimmed by 2 bases and J by 0 bases, leaving 8 bases between them. The CDR3 length is 14 residues. The CDR3: CASSVSGVNTEAFF. DNA for the CDR3: TGTGCCAGCAGCGTCAGCGGGGTGAACACTGAAGCTTTCTTT.

The chain employs TRBV20-1 and TRBJ1-5; unclear D gene. This CDR3 has 10 amino acids. The V gene lost 5 bases and the J gene lost 5 bases, with 4 bases spanning the gap. CDR1 and CDR2 from the germline V gene are DFQATT and SNEGSKA (reference sequence). DNA for the CDR3: TGCAGTGCTGGGGATCAGCCCCAGCATTTT. It yields the protein CSAGDQPQHF.

The chain is built from TRBV6-4 and TRBJ1-1; D is unresolved. This CDR3 has 13 amino acids. V was trimmed by 4 bases and J by 4 bases, leaving 10 bases between them. Looked up from germline, CDR1 is MRHNA and CDR2 is SNTAGT. CDR3 coding DNA: TGTGCCAGCAGTGTACCGTGGTCCACTGAAGCTTTCTTT. Protein sequence: CASSVPWSTEAFF.

The chain carries TRBV5-1 and TRBJ2-1, with TRBD1 as a possible D gene (6 bases). Germline CDR1 reads SGHRS; CDR2 reads YFSETQ. The CDR3 is 14 amino acids. The V gene lost 4 bases and the J gene lost 4 bases, with 12 bases spanning the gap. The CDR3 sequence: CASSIRQAYNEQFF. CDR3 sequence (DNA): TGCGCCAGCAGCATTCGACAGGCATACAATGAGCAGTTCTTC.

The rearrangement uses TRBV5-1 and TRBJ1-4, with D tentatively TRBD1 (5 bases). In germline, CDR1 is SGHRS, CDR2 YFSETQ. The CDR3 is made up of 15 amino acids. Trimming stripped 0 bases from V and 10 bases from J, with 16 bases between. CDR3 region: CASSLEGNTVAKLFF. Here the CDR3 DNA reads TGCGCCAGCAGCTTGGAGGGGAATACCGTCGCAAAACTGTTTTTT.

This clone appeared once. The chain is built from TRBV6-5 and TRBJ1-1; 8 bases line up with TRBD1. The CDR3 contains 16 residues. J was trimmed by 5 bases and V by 0 bases; bases with no gene match: 8. Germline V gene sequence: CDR1 MNHEY, CDR2 SVGAGI. CDR3 sequence: CASSYSTTGVQTEAFF. CDR3 sequence (DNA): TGTGCCAGCAGTTACTCGACGACAGGGGTCCAAACTGAAGCTTTCTTT.

The chain recombines TRBV5-5 with TRBJ2-7; D uncertain. The CDR3 spans 14 residues. From germline, CDR1 is SGHKS and CDR2 YYEKEE (reference sequence). V lost 2 bases and J 3 bases, leaving 12 bases between the germline ends. The CDR3 is CASSLTGPGYEQYF. DNA for the CDR3: TGTGCCAGCAGCTTAACCGGGCCTGGCTACGAGCAGTACTTC.